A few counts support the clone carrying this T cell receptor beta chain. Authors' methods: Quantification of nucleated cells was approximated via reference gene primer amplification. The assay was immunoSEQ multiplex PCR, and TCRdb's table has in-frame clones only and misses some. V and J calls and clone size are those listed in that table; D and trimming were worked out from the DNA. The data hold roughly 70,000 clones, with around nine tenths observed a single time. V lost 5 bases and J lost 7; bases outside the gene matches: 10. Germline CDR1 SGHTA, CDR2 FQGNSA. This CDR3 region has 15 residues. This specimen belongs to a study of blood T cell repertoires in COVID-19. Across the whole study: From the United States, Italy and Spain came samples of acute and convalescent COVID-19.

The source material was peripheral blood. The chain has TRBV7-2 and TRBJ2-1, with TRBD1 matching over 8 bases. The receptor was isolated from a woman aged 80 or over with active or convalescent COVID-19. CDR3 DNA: TGTGCCAGCAGCGGACCACAGGGGGTAGAGAATGAGCAGTTCTTC. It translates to CASSGPQGVENEQFF.